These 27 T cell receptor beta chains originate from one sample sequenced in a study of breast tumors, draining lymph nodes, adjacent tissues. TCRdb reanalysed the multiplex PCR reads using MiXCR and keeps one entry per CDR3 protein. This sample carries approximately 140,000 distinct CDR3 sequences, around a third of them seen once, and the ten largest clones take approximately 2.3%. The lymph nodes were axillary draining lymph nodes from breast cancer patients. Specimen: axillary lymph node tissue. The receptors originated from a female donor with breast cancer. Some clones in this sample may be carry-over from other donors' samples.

CDR3: CASTPLVWGAGGNTIYF. The CDR3, as DNA: TGTGCCAGTACCCCCCTGGTGTGGGGGGCAGGTGGAAACACCATATATTTT. The rearrangement joins TRBV19 to TRBJ1-3; D might be TRBD1 (6 bases). Germline-derived CDR1 and CDR2 are LNHDA and SQIVND (reference sequence). The V end lost 7 bases, the J end lost 3 bases, and 22 bases lay between the germline ends. The CDR3 has 17 residues.

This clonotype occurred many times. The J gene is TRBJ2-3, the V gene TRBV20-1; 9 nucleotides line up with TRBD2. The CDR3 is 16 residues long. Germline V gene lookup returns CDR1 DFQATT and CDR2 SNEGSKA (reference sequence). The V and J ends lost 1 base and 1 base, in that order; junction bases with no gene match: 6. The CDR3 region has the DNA TGCAGTGCTAGAGCCCTGACTAGCGGTCGCACAGATACGCAGTATTTT. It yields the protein CSARALTSGRTDTQYF.

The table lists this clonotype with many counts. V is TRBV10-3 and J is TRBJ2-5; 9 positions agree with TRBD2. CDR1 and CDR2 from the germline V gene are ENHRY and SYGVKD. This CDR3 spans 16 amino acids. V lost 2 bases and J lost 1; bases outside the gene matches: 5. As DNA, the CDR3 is TGTGCCATCAGTGAGGGCCTAGCGGGGACCCAAGAGACCCAGTACTTC. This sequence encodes CAISEGLAGTQETQYF.

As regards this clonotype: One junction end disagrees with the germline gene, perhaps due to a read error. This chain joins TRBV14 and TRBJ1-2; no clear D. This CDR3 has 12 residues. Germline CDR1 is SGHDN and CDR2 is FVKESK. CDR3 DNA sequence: TGTGCCAGCAGCCTCGACCGCTATGGCCACACCTTC. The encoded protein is CASSLDRYGHTF. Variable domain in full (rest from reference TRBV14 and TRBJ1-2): EAGVTQFPSHSVIEKGQTVTLRCDPISGHDNLYWYRRVMGKEIKFLLHFVKESKQDESGMPNNRFLAERTGGTYSTLKVQPAELEDSGVYFCASSLDRYGHTFGSGTRLTVV.

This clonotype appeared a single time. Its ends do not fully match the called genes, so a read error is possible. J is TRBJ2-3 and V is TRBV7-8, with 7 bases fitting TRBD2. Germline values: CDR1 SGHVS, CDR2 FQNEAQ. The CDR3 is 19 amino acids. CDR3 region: CASSLRSGEWPTSTGTQYF. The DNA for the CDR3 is TGTGCCAGCAGCTTACGGAGCGGGGAGTGGCCGACTAGCACAGGTACGCAGTATTTT.

The CDR3 sequence is CASRGGDGETQYF. CDR3 DNA: TGTGCCAGCAGGGGGGGGGATGGAGAGACCCAGTACTTC. The chain recombines TRBV2 with TRBJ2-5; TRBD2 matches 7 bases. The V and J ends lost 6 bases and 4 bases, in that order; junction bases with no gene match: 5. The CDR3 sequence is 13 residues long. Germline-derived CDR1 and CDR2 are SNHLY and FYNNEI.

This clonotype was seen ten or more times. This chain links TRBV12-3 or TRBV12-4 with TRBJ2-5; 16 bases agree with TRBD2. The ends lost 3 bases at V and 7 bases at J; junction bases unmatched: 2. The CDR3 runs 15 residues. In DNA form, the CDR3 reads TGTGCCAGCAGTTTTGGGACTAGCGGGGGGGTGACCCAGTACTTC. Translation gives CASSFGTSGGVTQYF.

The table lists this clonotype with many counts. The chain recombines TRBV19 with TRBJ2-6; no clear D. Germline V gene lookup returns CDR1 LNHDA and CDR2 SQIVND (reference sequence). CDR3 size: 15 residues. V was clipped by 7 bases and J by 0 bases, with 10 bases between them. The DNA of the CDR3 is TGTGCCAGTACCCCACTCGACTCTGGGGCCAACGTCCTGACTTTC. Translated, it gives CASTPLDSGANVLTF.

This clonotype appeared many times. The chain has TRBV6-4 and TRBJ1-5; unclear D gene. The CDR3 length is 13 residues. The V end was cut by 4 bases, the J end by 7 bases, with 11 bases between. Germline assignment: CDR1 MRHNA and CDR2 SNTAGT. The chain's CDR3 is CASSVIVGQPQHF. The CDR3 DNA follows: TGTGCCAGCAGTGTGATCGTTGGGCAGCCCCAGCATTTT.

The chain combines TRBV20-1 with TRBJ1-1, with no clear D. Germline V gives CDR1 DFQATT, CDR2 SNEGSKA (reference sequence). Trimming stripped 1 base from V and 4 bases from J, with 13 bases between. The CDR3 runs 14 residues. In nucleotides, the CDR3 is TGCAGTGCTAGAGGAGACGGATTGGGCACTGAAGCTTTCTTT. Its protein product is CSARGDGLGTEAFF.

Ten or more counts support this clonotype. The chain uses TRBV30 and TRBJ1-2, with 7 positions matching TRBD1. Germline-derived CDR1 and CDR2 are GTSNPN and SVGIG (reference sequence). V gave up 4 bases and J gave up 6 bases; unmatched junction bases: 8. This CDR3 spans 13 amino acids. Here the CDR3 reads CAWIHRTGDGYTF. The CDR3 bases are TGTGCCTGGATCCACCGAACAGGGGATGGCTACACCTTC.

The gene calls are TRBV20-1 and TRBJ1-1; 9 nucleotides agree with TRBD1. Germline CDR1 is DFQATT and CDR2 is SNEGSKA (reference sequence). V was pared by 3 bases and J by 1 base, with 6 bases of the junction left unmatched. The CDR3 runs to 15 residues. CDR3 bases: TGCAGTGCTAGGACAGGGGGGGGGGCGAACACTGAAGCTTTCTTT. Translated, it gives CSARTGGGANTEAFF.

CDR3 nucleotides: TGCAGTGCTAGAAACGTGCAGGGGATGGCTAATGAGCAGTTCTTC. Encoded protein: CSARNVQGMANEQFF. The chain uses TRBV20-1 and TRBJ2-1; tentative D call: TRBD1 (6 bases). The germline V and J ends were trimmed by 2 bases and 7 bases, with 18 bases remaining between them. Germline loops: CDR1 DFQATT, CDR2 SNEGSKA (reference sequence). The CDR3 runs 15 residues.

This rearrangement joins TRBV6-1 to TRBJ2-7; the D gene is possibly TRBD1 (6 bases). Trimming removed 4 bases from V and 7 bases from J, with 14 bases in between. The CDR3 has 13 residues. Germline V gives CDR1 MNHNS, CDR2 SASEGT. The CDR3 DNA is TGTGCCAGCAGTGGTGGGGGCTTGGGTGAGCAGTACTTC. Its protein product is CASSGGGLGEQYF.

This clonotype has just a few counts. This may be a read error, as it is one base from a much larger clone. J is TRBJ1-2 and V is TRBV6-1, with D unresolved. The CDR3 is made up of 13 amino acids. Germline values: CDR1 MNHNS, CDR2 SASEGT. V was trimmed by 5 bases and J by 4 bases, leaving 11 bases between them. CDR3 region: CASSRSGRYGYTF. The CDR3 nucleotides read TGTGCCAGCAGTCGTTCCGGGCGCTATGGCTACACCTTC.

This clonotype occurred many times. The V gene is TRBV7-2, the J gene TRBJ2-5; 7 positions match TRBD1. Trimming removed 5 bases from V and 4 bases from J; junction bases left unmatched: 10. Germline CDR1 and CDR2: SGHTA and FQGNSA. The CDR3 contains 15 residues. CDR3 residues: CASSQDRERGETQYF. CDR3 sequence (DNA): TGTGCCAGCAGCCAAGACAGGGAGCGTGGAGAGACCCAGTACTTC.

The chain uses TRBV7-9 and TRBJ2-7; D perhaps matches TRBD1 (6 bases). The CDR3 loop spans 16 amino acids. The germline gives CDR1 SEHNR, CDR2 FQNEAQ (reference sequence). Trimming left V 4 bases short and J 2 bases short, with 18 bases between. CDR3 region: CASSSYSGTGPYEQYV. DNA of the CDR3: TGTGCCAGCAGCTCATACTCTGGAACAGGGCCCTACGAGCAGTACGTC.

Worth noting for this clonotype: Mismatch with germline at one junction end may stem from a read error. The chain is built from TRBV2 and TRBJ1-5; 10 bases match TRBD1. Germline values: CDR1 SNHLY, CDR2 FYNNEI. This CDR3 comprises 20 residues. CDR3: CASSQIRDRGLIDSNHPQHF. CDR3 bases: TGTGCCAGCAGTCAAATACGGGACAGGGGTCTCATTGATAGCAATCACCCCCAGCATTTT. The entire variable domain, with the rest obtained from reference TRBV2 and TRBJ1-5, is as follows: EPEVTQTPSHQVTQMGQEVILRCVPISNHLYFYWYRQILGQKVEFLVSFYNNEISEKSEIFDDQFSVERPDGSNFTLKIRSTKLEDSAMYFCASSQIRDRGLIDSNHPQHFGDGTRLSIL.

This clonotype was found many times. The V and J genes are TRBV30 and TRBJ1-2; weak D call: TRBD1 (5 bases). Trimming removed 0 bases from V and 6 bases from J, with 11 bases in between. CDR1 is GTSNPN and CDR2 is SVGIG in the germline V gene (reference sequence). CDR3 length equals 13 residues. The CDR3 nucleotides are TGTGCCTGGAGTGTACAGGCCGGGCATGGCTACACCTTC. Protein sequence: CAWSVQAGHGYTF. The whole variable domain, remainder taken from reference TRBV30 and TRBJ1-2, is SQTIHQWPATLVQPVGSPLSLECTVEGTSNPNLYWYRQAAGRGLQLLFYSVGIGQISSEVPQNLSASRPQDRQFILSSKKLLLSDSGFYLCAWSVQAGHGYTFGSGTRLTVV.

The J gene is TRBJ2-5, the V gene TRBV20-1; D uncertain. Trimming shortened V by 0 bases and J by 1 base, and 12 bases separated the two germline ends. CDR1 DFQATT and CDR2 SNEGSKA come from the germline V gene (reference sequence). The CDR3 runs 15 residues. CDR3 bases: TGCAGTGCTAGAGACGGCCGGGTTCCCCAAGAGACCCAGTACTTC. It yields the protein CSARDGRVPQETQYF.

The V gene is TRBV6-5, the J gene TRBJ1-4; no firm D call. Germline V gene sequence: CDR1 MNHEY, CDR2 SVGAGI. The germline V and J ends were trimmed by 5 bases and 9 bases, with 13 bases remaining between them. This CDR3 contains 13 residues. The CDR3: CASSRTGNKKLFF. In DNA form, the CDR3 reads TGTGCCAGCAGTAGGACGGGGAATAAAAAACTGTTTTTT.

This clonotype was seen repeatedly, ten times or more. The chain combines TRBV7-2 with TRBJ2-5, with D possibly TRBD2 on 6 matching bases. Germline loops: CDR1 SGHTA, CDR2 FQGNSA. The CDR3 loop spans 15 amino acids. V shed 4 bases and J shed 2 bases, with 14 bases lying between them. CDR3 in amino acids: CASSSSRGNQETQYF. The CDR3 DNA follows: TGTGCCAGCAGCTCCTCCCGGGGGAATCAAGAGACCCAGTACTTC.

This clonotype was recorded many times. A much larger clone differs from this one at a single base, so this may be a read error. The CDR3 sequence: CAWSEGQRNSPPHF. CDR3 nucleotide sequence: TGTGCCTGGTCCGAGGGACAGAGGAATTCACCCCCCCACTTT. V is TRBV30 and J is TRBJ1-6; 7 bases match TRBD1. CDR3 size: 14 residues. Germline V CDR1 and CDR2: GTSNPN, SVGIG (reference sequence).

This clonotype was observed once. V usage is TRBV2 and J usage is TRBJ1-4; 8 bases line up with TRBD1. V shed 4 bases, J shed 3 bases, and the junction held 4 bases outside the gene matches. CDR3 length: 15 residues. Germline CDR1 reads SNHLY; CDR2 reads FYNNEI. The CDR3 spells CASSATGQANEKLFF. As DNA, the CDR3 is TGTGCCAGCAGTGCTACGGGACAGGCTAATGAAAAACTGTTTTTT.

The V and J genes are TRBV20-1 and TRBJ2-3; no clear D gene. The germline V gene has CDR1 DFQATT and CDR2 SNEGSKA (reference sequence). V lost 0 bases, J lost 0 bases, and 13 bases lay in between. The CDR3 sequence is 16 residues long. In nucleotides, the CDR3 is TGCAGTGCTAGAGATTTGACGACTCATAGCACAGATACGCAGTATTTT. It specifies CSARDLTTHSTDTQYF.

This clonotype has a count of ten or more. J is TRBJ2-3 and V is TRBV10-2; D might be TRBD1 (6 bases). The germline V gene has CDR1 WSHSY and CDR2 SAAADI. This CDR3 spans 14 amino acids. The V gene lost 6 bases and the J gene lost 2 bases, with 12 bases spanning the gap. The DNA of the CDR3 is TGCGCCAGCAGACAGGGCCCCTTCACAGATACGCAGTATTTT. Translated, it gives CASRQGPFTDTQYF.

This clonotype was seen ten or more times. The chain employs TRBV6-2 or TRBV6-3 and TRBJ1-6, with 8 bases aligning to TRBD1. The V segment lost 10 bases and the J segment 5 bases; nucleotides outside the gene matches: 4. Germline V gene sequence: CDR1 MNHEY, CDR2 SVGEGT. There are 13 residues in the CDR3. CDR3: CAISDRDNSPLHF. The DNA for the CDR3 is TGTGCCATCTCGGACAGGGATAATTCACCCCTCCACTTT.